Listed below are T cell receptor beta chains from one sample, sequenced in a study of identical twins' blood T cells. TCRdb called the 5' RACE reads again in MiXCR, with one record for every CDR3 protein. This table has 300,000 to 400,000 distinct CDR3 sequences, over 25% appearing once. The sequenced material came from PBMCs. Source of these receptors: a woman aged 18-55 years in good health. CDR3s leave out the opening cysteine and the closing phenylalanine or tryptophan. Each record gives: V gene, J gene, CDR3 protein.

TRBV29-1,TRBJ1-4,SVASDTIREKLF
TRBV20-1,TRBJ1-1,SARDERTGGTEAF
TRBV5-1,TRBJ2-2,ASSRSVAGEGGELF
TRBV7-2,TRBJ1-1,ASSLGILNTEAF
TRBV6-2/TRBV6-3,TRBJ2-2,ASSPQSSGELF
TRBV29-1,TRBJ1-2,SVEKGGYT
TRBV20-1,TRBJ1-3,SARDLERGNTIY
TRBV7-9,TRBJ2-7,ASSFILAPYEQY
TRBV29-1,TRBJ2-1,SVESGWDLNNEQF
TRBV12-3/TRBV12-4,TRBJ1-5,ASGTASNQPQH
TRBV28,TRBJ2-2,ASRLASGSMAGELF
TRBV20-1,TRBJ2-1,SASSVVTSGTEQF
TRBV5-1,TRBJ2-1,ASSFIANSEQF
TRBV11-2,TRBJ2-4,ASSLNLGFEY
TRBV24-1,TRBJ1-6,ATSDRGRNSPLH
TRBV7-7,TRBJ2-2,ASSSNSQGTGELF
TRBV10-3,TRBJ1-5,AISETNQPQH
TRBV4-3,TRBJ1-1,ASSQETGGVTEAF
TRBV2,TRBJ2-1,ASRNLAGAENEQF
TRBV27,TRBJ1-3,ASSLSTFGNTIY